This T cell receptor (beta chain) came from a study of blood T cell repertoires in COVID-19 (dated by TCRdb to the early 2020s). With regard to the full study: Collaborator samples came from the United States, Italy and Spain and covered acute and convalescent phases of COVID-19. The material from the prospective study consisted of cDNA or gDNA derived from T cells, B-cell-depleted T cells, or PBMCs. The dataset comprised deeply sampled blood TCRbeta repertoires from subjects exposed to, actively infected with, or recovered from COVID-19. The repertoires were made available in a free public database intended to serve as a resource for research on the immune response to SARS-CoV-2. The samples were drawn from the first 160 participants of the ongoing ImmuneRACE study and from more than 1,000 subjects provided by 6 global collaborators. Nearly every sample came with metadata listing a de-identified subject ID, COVID-19 status, age in years and sex. Where available, HLA class I and class II types were taken from metadata supplied by the sample provider and were not determined by assay-based typing. What the study reported, not specific to this receptor: How much clinical and demographic metadata was included differed by source and by participant, and the metadata was provided uncurated.

A word on this clone: Its cognate antigen has yet to be identified. Per-nucleotide qualities are absent, and no much larger clonotype sits a single base away. This specimen includes other DNA sequences encoding the same CDR3.

The immunoSEQ Assay, a bias-controlled multiplex PCR, was used to amplify TCRbeta CDR3 regions from genomic DNA. Processing in the source paper ran as follows. The number of nucleated cells in each sample was estimated from the amplification of reference gene primers within the assay. To quantify the absolute abundance of each unique TCRbeta CDR3 rearrangement, sequence reads were collapsed and filtered. Productive Simpson clonality was computed per sample as the square root of Simpson's diversity index over productive rearrangements. TCRdb's version of the immuneACCESS table is confined to in-frame rearrangements and falls short of the full clone set. An unresolved V gene accounts for under half of the shortfall where checked; the remainder is of unknown origin. Clone size and the V and J calls come from that table; the DNA yielded D and trimming. The sample yields roughly 250,000 clones; about 90% were counted once. The biggest ten clones account for approximately 12% of the sample.

At one collaborating source in Seattle, patients were enrolled during active infection and were followed longitudinally through the course of disease. The collaborating institutions used their own protocols to collect whole blood in K2EDTA tubes. For TCRbeta analysis, collaborator samples were shipped as frozen whole blood, as isolated PBMCs, or as DNA extracted from either sample type. Sequencing was carried out using peripheral blood. This receptor was taken from a woman in her twenties or thirties with COVID-19, enrolled during active disease.

The DNA sequence reads TGTGCCGGGCCGGAGGGGGGGCAGACGACTAATCAGCCCCAGCATTTT. Its protein reads: CAGPEGGQTTNQPQHF. The rearrangement joined TRBV25-1 to TRBJ1-5; TRBD1 might be the D gene, on 6 matching bases. From cysteine to phenylalanine, the CDR3 is 16 amino acids long. Only the CDR3 DNA is retained, 48 bases long and in frame from the first base. Relative to germline, V is 11 bases shorter and J is 4 bases shorter, with 24 bases between their ends. The CDR1 and CDR2 encoded by the germline V gene are MGHDK and SYGVNS.